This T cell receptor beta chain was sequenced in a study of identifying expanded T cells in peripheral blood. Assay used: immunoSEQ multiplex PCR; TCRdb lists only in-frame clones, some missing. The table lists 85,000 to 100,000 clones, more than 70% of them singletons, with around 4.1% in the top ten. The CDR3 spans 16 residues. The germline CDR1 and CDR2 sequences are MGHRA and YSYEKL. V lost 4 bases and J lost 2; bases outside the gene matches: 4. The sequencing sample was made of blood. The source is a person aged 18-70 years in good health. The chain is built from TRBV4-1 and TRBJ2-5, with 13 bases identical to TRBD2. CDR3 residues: CASSRQLAGGQETQYF. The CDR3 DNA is TGCGCCAGCAGCCGGCAACTAGCGGGGGGGCAAGAGACCCAGTACTTC.